A selection of T cell receptor beta chains follows, all from one sample in a study. TCRdb processed the multiplex PCR reads anew with MiXCR; each CDR3 protein has one entry. Recorded for this sample: fewer than 65 distinct CDR3 sequences. Material: memory CD4+ T cells sorted from blood. These receptors were collected from a female donor with breast cancer. Each CDR3 is given with its conserved first and last residue. The D gene is left open where the match is weak. Not all rows give a size; the values are once, few, many and, for expanded clones, a class.

D	V	size	J	CDR3	DNA
TRBD1	TRBV12-3/TRBV12-4	-	TRBJ1-2	CASRTGQGASYTF	TGTGCCAGCAGGACCGGACAGGGAGCGAGCTACACCTTC
-	TRBV12-3/TRBV12-4	hyperexpanded	TRBJ1-2	CASSTTEALWYGYTF	TGTGCCAGCAGTACCACAGAGGCCTTATGGTATGGCTACACCTTC
TRBD1	TRBV12-3/TRBV12-4	hyperexpanded	TRBJ1-2	CASSPRQGNYGYTF	TGTGCCAGCAGTCCTAGACAGGGTAACTATGGCTACACCTTC
-	TRBV12-3/TRBV12-4	few	TRBJ1-2	CASSNGQTNGYTF	TGTGCCAGCAGTAACGGACAGACGAACGGCTACACCTTC
-	TRBV12-3/TRBV12-4	few	TRBJ1-2	CASSDLTTGRVYGYTF	TGTGCCAGCAGTGACCTTACGACAGGAAGGGTGTATGGCTACACCTTC
-	TRBV12-3/TRBV12-4	hyperexpanded	TRBJ1-2	CASSSRDRSYGYTF	TGTGCCAGCAGTTCCAGGGACCGCTCGTATGGCTACACCTTC
-	TRBV12-3/TRBV12-4	hyperexpanded	TRBJ1-2	CASSLRDYGYTF	TGTGCCAGCAGTTTGCGGGACTATGGCTACACCTTC
TRBD1	TRBV12-3/TRBV12-4	-	TRBJ1-2	CASRTGQGNYGYTF	TGTGCCAGCAGGACGGGACAGGGAAACTATGGCTACACCTTC
-	TRBV12-3/TRBV12-4	many	TRBJ1-2	CASSFQSATNYGYTF	TGTGCCAGCAGCTTTCAATCGGCTACTAACTATGGCTACACCTTC
-	TRBV12-3/TRBV12-4	-	TRBJ1-2	CASSWTAENGYTF	TGTGCCAGCAGTTGGACAGCGGAAAATGGCTACACCTTC
-	TRBV12-3/TRBV12-4	many	TRBJ1-2	CASTPSEGRFYTF	TGTGCCAGCACCCCTTCGGAGGGCCGCTTCTACACCTTC
-	TRBV12-3/TRBV12-4	-	TRBJ1-2	CASSLGGYTF	TGTGCCAGCAGTTTGGGAGGCTACACCTTC
-	TRBV12-3/TRBV12-4	many	TRBJ1-2	CASTDGAYGYTF	TGTGCCAGCACCGACGGAGCGTATGGCTACACCTTC
TRBD1	TRBV12-3/TRBV12-4	-	TRBJ1-2	CASSRGQGRGYTF	TGTGCCAGCAGCCGGGGACAGGGCAGGGGCTACACCTTC
TRBD1	TRBV12-3/TRBV12-4	-	TRBJ1-2	CASSLGTGHYGYTF	TGTGCCAGCAGTTTAGGGACAGGTCACTATGGCTACACCTTC
TRBD1	TRBV12-3/TRBV12-4	-	TRBJ1-2	CASSLYIIGNRDRLNGYTF	TGTGCCAGCAGTTTATATATCATCGGGAACCGGGACAGACTAAATGGCTACACCTTC
-	TRBV12-3/TRBV12-4	many	TRBJ1-2	CASRLSTGGYTF	TGTGCCAGCAGGCTGAGCACGGGTGGCTACACCTTC
-	TRBV12-3/TRBV12-4	-	TRBJ1-2	CASSLNSIANGYTF	TGTGCCAGCAGTTTAAACTCAATTGCAAATGGCTACACCTTC
-	TRBV12-3/TRBV12-4	-	TRBJ1-2	CASSLTRVNYGYTF	TGTGCCAGCAGTTTAACCAGGGTGAACTATGGCTACACCTTC
-	TRBV12-3/TRBV12-4	many	TRBJ1-2	CASSFRGGSNYGYTF	TGTGCCAGCAGTTTCCGTGGAGGGTCTAACTATGGCTACACCTTC
-	TRBV12-3/TRBV12-4	-	TRBJ1-2	CASSPDRYGYTF	TGTGCCAGCAGTCCAGACAGATATGGCTACACCTTC